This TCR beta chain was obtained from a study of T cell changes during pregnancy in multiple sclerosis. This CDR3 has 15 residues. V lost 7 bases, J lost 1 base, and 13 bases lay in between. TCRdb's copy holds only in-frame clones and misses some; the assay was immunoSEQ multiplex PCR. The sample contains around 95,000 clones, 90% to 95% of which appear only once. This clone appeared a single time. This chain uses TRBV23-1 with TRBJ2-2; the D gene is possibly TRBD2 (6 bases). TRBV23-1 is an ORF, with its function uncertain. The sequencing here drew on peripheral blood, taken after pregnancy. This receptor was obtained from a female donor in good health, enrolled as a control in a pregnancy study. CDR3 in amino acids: CASTGGPWNTGELFF. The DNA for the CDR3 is TGCGCCAGCACCGGGGGACCATGGAACACCGGGGAGCTGTTTTTT.